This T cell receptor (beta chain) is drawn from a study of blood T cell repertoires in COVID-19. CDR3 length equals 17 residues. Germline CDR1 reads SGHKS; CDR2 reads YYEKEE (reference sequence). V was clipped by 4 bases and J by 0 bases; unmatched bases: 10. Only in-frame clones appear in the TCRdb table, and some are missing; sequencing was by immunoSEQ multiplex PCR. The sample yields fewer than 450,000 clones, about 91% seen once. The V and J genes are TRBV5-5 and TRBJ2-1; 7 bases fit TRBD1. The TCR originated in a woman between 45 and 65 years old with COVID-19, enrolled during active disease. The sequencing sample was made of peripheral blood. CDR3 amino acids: CASSTGTAPSSYNEQFF. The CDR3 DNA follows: TGTGCCAGCAGCACCGGGACAGCCCCAAGCTCCTACAATGAGCAGTTCTTC. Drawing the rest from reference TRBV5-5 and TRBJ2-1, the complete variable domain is DAGVTQSPTHLIKTRGQQVTLRCSPISGHKSVSWYQQVLGQGPQFIFQYYEKEERGRGNFPDRFSARQFPNYSSELNVNALLLGDSALYLCASSTGTAPSSYNEQFFGPGTRLTVL.